These 14 T cell receptor beta chains were all obtained from the same sample, sequenced in a study of blood T cell repertoires in COVID-19. Using immunoSEQ multiplex PCR, the repertoire was profiled, and TCRdb retains in-frame clones only, with some absent. The sample lists around 100,000 clones; roughly 90% were seen once. Sequencing was performed on peripheral blood. All receptors come from a woman aged 60-75 years with acute or convalescent COVID-19.

The sample holds one count of this clone. The V gene is TRBV29-1, the J gene TRBJ2-2; weak D call: TRBD2 (6 bases). The germline V and J ends were trimmed by 4 bases and 5 bases, with 11 bases remaining between them. The CDR3 length is 13 residues. Germline lookup yields CDR1 SQVTM and CDR2 ANQGSEA. CDR3 sequence reads: CSVVGTATGELFF. The CDR3 nucleotides are TGCAGCGTTGTCGGGACTGCTACCGGGGAGCTGTTTTTT.

The sample holds a few counts of this clone. This chain connects TRBV7-9 to TRBJ1-1, with TRBD1 identical over 9 bases. The CDR3 is 14 residues long. From germline, CDR1 is SEHNR and CDR2 FQNEAQ (reference sequence). J lost 11 bases, V lost 5 bases, and 12 bases had no gene match. The CDR3 is CASSPGTGSLYAFF. DNA of the CDR3: TGTGCCAGCAGCCCCGGGACAGGGTCCCTGTACGCTTTCTTT.

The V and J genes are TRBV7-8 and TRBJ1-2, with 7 bases that match TRBD1. V shed 6 bases and J 5 bases; nucleotides not matched to a gene: 12. The CDR3 is 15 amino acids. CDR1 SGHVS and CDR2 FQNEAQ come from the germline V gene. The CDR3 DNA sequence: TGTGCCAGCAGTTTGAGGACAGGACCCTTTTATGGCTACACCTTC. Translation gives CASSLRTGPFYGYTF.

This clone has more than one count but fewer than ten. This rearrangement joins TRBV10-3 to TRBJ1-5, with D perhaps matching TRBD1 (5 bases). The germline V gene has CDR1 ENHRY and CDR2 SYGVKD. Trimming took off 0 bases at V and 4 bases at J, with 10 bases between the two ends. The CDR3 consists of 15 residues. The CDR3 loop is CAISESYGGNQPQHF. CDR3 nucleotides: TGTGCCATCAGTGAGTCGTACGGGGGGAATCAGCCCCAGCATTTT.

The genes are TRBV5-4 and TRBJ1-1, with 7 bases matching TRBD1. Trimming took 3 bases from V and 3 from J; bases not matched to a gene: 2. The CDR3 length is 13 residues. Germline V gene data show CDR1 as SGHNT and CDR2 as YYREEE (reference sequence). CDR3 coding DNA: TGTGCCAGCAGCTCAGGGGGGTACACTGAAGCTTTCTTT. This translates into CASSSGGYTEAFF.

The chain has TRBV7-2 and TRBJ2-2; 9 bases fit TRBD2. Germline CDR1 and CDR2: SGHTA and FQGNSA. This CDR3 is 15 amino acids long. Unmatched junction bases numbered 4, after V lost 1 base and J lost 7 bases. The CDR3 region has the DNA TGTGCCAGCAGCTTAGAAAGACTAGCGGTCGGGGAGCTGTTTTTT. Encoded protein: CASSLERLAVGELFF.

V is TRBV19 and J is TRBJ1-1, with D possibly being TRBD1 (5 bases). Germline V gene lookup returns CDR1 LNHDA and CDR2 SQIVND (reference sequence). The length of the CDR3 is 12 residues. The germline V and J ends were trimmed by 7 bases and 0 bases, with 6 bases remaining between them. The CDR3 reads CASTRVNTEAFF. For the CDR3, the DNA is TGTGCCAGTACCAGGGTGAACACTGAAGCTTTCTTT.

The rearrangement joins TRBV19 to TRBJ1-2, with D possibly matching TRBD1 (5 bases). V dropped 7 bases and J dropped 3 bases, with 18 bases sitting between them. CDR3 size: 15 residues. Germline CDR1 is LNHDA and CDR2 is SQIVND (reference sequence). The CDR3: CASNLFEQADYGYTF. The DNA of the CDR3 is TGTGCCAGTAACCTCTTCGAACAGGCAGACTATGGCTACACCTTC.

CDR3 sequence: CASSFDRGHSSYNSPLHF. For the CDR3, the DNA is TGTGCCAGCAGTTTTGACAGGGGACACAGCTCCTATAATTCACCCCTCCACTTT. The rearrangement links TRBV27 to TRBJ1-6; 8 bases are a match to TRBD1. Germline V CDR1 and CDR2: MNHEY, SMNVEV (reference sequence). The CDR3 has 18 amino acids. V lost 3 bases, J lost 0 bases, and 7 bases stayed unmatched.

The chain uses TRBV6-6 and TRBJ2-7; a weak D match, TRBD1 (6 bases). V was clipped by 2 bases and J by 0 bases, with 14 bases between them. CDR3 size: 16 residues. Germline CDR1 MNHNY, CDR2 SVGAGI (reference sequence). The CDR3 nucleotides are TGTGCCAGCAGTTACCCCAGGGGCGATGGCTCCTACGAGCAGTACTTC. It specifies CASSYPRGDGSYEQYF.

V usage is TRBV27 and J usage is TRBJ2-1; possible D gene TRBD1, 6 bases. Deletions cut 3 bases from V and 9 bases from J, with 24 bases between. The CDR3 runs 17 residues. Looked up from germline, CDR1 is MNHEY and CDR2 is SMNVEV (reference sequence). The CDR3 nucleotides read TGTGCCAGCAGTTTCGGCCACCGGGCGCAGGGGCAGAGTGAGCAGTTCTTC. Translation: CASSFGHRAQGQSEQFF.

The chain recombines TRBV20-1 with TRBJ2-7, with TRBD2 matching 10 bases. CDR3 length equals 15 residues. V trimming: 3 bases; J trimming: 1 base; junction bases outside the gene matches: 6. The germline CDR1 and CDR2 sequences are DFQATT and SNEGSKA (reference sequence). CDR3 sequence (DNA): TGCAGTGCTAGTCCTACTAGCGGGGTGTCCTACGAGCAGTACTTC. The encoded protein is CSASPTSGVSYEQYF.

The rearrangement uses TRBV9 and TRBJ1-6; D possibly corresponds to TRBD1 (5 bases). CDR1 is SGDLS, CDR2 YYNGEE, per germline. V was cut by 0 bases and J by 8 bases, with 12 bases left in between. This CDR3 is 15 amino acids long. CDR3 protein: CASSVEPREDSPLHF. CDR3 sequence (DNA): TGTGCCAGCAGCGTAGAACCCAGGGAGGATTCACCCCTCCACTTT.

V and J are TRBV28 and TRBJ2-1; 11 nucleotides line up with TRBD2. Germline CDR1 MDHEN, CDR2 SYDVKM. The CDR3 is made up of 17 amino acids. With 2 bases clipped from V and 0 bases from J, the junction kept 3 bases outside the gene matches. CDR3 amino acids: CASSLPGLAGSYNEQFF. CDR3 DNA sequence: TGTGCCAGCAGTTTACCCGGACTAGCGGGCTCCTACAATGAGCAGTTCTTC.